These 27 T cell receptor beta chains were all obtained from the same sample, sequenced in a study of CD8+CD57+ T cells in acquired aplastic anemia. It was patients with CD8+CD57+ cell expansion by flow cytometry who were chosen for sequencing. Profiling that covered TCR beta VDJ and CDR3 relied on genomic DNA as its template. MiXCR was run by TCRdb on the reads, yielding one entry per CDR3 protein. The data contain around 430,000 distinct CDR3 sequences, 25% to 40% of them seen just once; the ten biggest clones take up 0.8% to 0.85%. Sequences were obtained from sorted CD4+, CD8+, or CD8+CD57+ T cells (not recorded which) from PBMCs. These receptors all come from a human donor with aplastic anemia.

J is TRBJ1-4 and V is TRBV20-1; no clear D. The germline V gene has CDR1 DFQATT and CDR2 SNEGSKA (reference sequence). This CDR3 has 14 residues. V dropped 2 bases and J dropped 0 bases, with 7 bases sitting between them. Here the CDR3 reads CSARTRATNEKLFF. CDR3 nucleotide sequence: TGCAGTGCTAGAACCAGAGCAACTAATGAAAAACTGTTTTTT.

A few counts support this clonotype. The chain links TRBV5-5 to TRBJ1-5; unclear D gene. Germline CDR1 and CDR2: SGHKS and YYEKEE (reference sequence). V was shortened by 3 bases and J by 7 bases, with 11 bases between the two germline ends. The CDR3 spans 13 residues. This CDR3 is CASSSSLGQPQHF. DNA for the CDR3: TGTGCCAGCAGCTCTAGTCTCGGGCAGCCCCAGCATTTT.

The rearrangement uses TRBV29-1 and TRBJ2-1, with D unclear. V shed 4 bases and J shed 5 bases, with 18 bases lying between them. The germline gives CDR1 SQVTM, CDR2 ANQGSEA. The CDR3 is 15 amino acids. The CDR3 here is CSVVPTNRQDNEQFF. The DNA for the CDR3 is TGCAGCGTTGTACCCACTAACCGCCAAGACAATGAGCAGTTCTTC.

This chain links TRBV12-3 or TRBV12-4 with TRBJ1-2, with TRBD1 matching over 7 bases. With 3 bases clipped from V and 4 bases from J, the junction kept 5 bases outside the gene matches. This CDR3 has 14 amino acids. The CDR3 sequence is CASSLVWDSYGYTF. The CDR3, as DNA: TGTGCCAGCAGTTTGGTGTGGGACAGCTATGGCTACACCTTC.

The table lists this clonotype with many counts. This chain connects TRBV19 to TRBJ1-5; no definite D call. CDR1 and CDR2 (germline): LNHDA, SQIVND (reference sequence). CDR3 size: 15 residues. V was trimmed by 3 bases and J by 0 bases, leaving 9 bases between them. The CDR3 nucleotides are TGTGCCAGTAGTATTTCCGACAATAGCAATCAGCCCCAGCATTTT. This sequence encodes CASSISDNSNQPQHF.

The rearrangement joins TRBV10-3 to TRBJ1-1; a possible D gene is TRBD1 (5 bases). The V gene lost 3 bases and the J gene lost 5 bases, with 13 bases spanning the gap. CDR1 ENHRY and CDR2 SYGVKD come from the germline V gene. This CDR3 region has 14 residues. This CDR3 is CAISERGRRTEAFF. The CDR3 region has the DNA TGTGCCATCAGTGAAAGGGGTCGAAGGACTGAAGCTTTCTTT.

This sequence joins TRBV10-3 and TRBJ1-5, with D possibly being TRBD1 (6 bases). The CDR3 loop spans 16 amino acids. The V gene lost 2 bases and the J gene lost 2 bases, with 13 bases spanning the gap. The germline CDR1 and CDR2 sequences are ENHRY and SYGVKD. This CDR3 is CAISEPGGQGNQPQHF. The CDR3 bases are TGTGCCATCAGTGAGCCGGGGGGCCAGGGCAATCAGCCCCAGCATTTT.

V and J are TRBV29-1 and TRBJ1-2; D is perhaps TRBD1 (6 bases). The CDR3 sequence is 14 residues long. The V gene's germline CDR1 is SQVTM and CDR2 ANQGSEA. V was shortened by 3 bases and J by 3 bases, with 14 bases between the two germline ends. The CDR3 DNA reads as TGCAGCGTTGATATGGACAGTTGGGACTATGGCTACACCTTC. This gives the protein CSVDMDSWDYGYTF.

This rearrangement joins TRBV15 to TRBJ2-7; possibly TRBD1 or TRBD2 for D (5 bases each). The CDR3 loop spans 14 amino acids. From germline, CDR1 is LNHNV and CDR2 YYDKDF (reference sequence). V was trimmed by 1 base and J by 4 bases, leaving 11 bases between them. This chain's CDR3 is CATSRGGAGYEQYF. CDR3 nucleotide sequence: TGTGCCACCAGCAGAGGAGGGGCTGGGTACGAGCAGTACTTC.

This clonotype was seen at least ten times. V and J are TRBV5-1 and TRBJ1-6, with TRBD1 matching 9 bases. The trim removed 3 bases at V and 8 bases at J, leaving 3 bases unmatched. Germline V gene sequence: CDR1 SGHRS, CDR2 YFSETQ. The CDR3 contains 14 residues. The CDR3: CASSYRGQDSPLHF. In DNA form, the CDR3 reads TGCGCCAGCAGCTACAGGGGGCAGGATTCACCCCTCCACTTT.

The chain uses TRBV11-2 and TRBJ2-1; 12 bases are a match to TRBD1. After removal of 5 bases from V and 8 bases from J, the junction contained 10 bases not matched to a gene. This CDR3 contains 16 residues. CDR1 and CDR2 (germline): SGHAT, FQNNGV. CDR3 nucleotides: TGTGCCAGCAGCATCCTACCGGGACAGGGGGCCGATGAGCAGTTCTTC. Translation: CASSILPGQGADEQFF.

The chain has TRBV10-2 and TRBJ2-7; a weak D match, TRBD2 (6 bases). Trimming took 2 bases from V and 2 from J, leaving 10 bases between them. This CDR3 region has 14 residues. CDR1 is WSHSY and CDR2 is SAAADI in the germline V gene. The CDR3 here is CASSEAGGAYEQYF. CDR3 nucleotides: TGCGCCAGCAGTGAGGCAGGAGGGGCCTACGAGCAGTACTTC.

This clonotype appeared a few times. This chain connects TRBV6-2 or TRBV6-3 to TRBJ2-2, with a tentative D call TRBD2 (6 bases). This CDR3 has 17 amino acids. Trimming cost V 0 bases and J 1 base, with 12 bases left between them. CDR1 is MNHEY and CDR2 is SVGEGT in the germline V gene. The CDR3 is CASSYSMVAVNTGELFF. CDR3 nucleotides: TGTGCCAGCAGTTACTCGATGGTAGCGGTGAACACCGGGGAGCTGTTTTTT.

At least ten counts were recorded for this clonotype. The chain joins TRBV20-1 to TRBJ2-7; weak D call: TRBD1 (6 bases). Germline CDR1 reads DFQATT; CDR2 reads SNEGSKA (reference sequence). The length of the CDR3 is 13 residues. The germline V and J ends were trimmed by 3 bases and 7 bases, with 16 bases remaining between them. The CDR3 sequence is CSASTGNSGEQYF. The CDR3 region has the DNA TGCAGTGCTAGTACAGGGAACTCAGGGGAGCAGTACTTC.

The V and J genes are TRBV7-9 and TRBJ2-5; perhaps TRBD2 as D (5 bases). Germline-derived CDR1 and CDR2 are SEHNR and FQNEAQ (reference sequence). V was cut by 5 bases and J by 1 base, with 14 bases left in between. This CDR3 contains 15 residues. DNA of the CDR3: TGTGCCAGCAGCCCGTCGAGGGCGGTCCAAGAGACCCAGTACTTC. Translated, it gives CASSPSRAVQETQYF.

This clonotype was detected ten times or more. The rearrangement joins TRBV19 to TRBJ1-2, with 7 bases aligning to TRBD1. The CDR3 runs to 15 residues. V was clipped by 5 bases and J by 4 bases; unmatched bases: 10. Germline V lookup: CDR1 LNHDA, CDR2 SQIVND (reference sequence). The DNA of the CDR3 is TGTGCCAGTAGTCCCTCCGAAGACAGGGCCTATGGCTACACCTTC. Translating gives CASSPSEDRAYGYTF.

This clonotype has only a few counts. The chain is built from TRBV19 and TRBJ1-5; TRBD1 aligns across 8 bases. V trimming: 4 bases; J trimming: 14 bases; junction bases outside the gene matches: 10. The CDR3 contains 13 residues. Germline V gene lookup returns CDR1 LNHDA and CDR2 SQIVND (reference sequence). The CDR3 DNA reads as TGTGCCAGTAGTACCGACAGGGGTGGACACGAGCATTTT. Amino acid sequence: CASSTDRGGHEHF.

At least ten counts were recorded for this clonotype. The chain carries TRBV11-1 and TRBJ1-2, with TRBD1 as a possible D gene (6 bases). The CDR3 loop spans 16 amino acids. Germline V gene sequence: CDR1 SGHAT, CDR2 FQDESV (reference sequence). Trimming took off 6 bases at V and 7 bases at J, with 24 bases between the two ends. CDR3 DNA: TGTGCCAGCAGTCTTGATGACCGGGGGCCTATAGGTGGCTACACCTTC. The encoded protein is CASSLDDRGPIGGYTF.

In its sample, this clonotype was seen a few times. Germline and junction disagree at one end, which may indicate a read error. The V call is TRBV4-1, the J call TRBJ1-2; D may be TRBD1 (5 bases). Per germline, CDR1 MGHRA and CDR2 YSYEKL. The CDR3 spans 13 residues. The CDR3 sequence: CASSPIQGYGYTF. DNA of the CDR3: TGTGCCAGCAGCCCTATCCAGGGCTATGGCTACACCTTC.

This clonotype was counted a few times. V and J are TRBV5-6 and TRBJ1-2; D is unresolved. CDR1 is SGHDT, CDR2 YYEEEE, per germline. Trimming took off 1 base at V and 5 bases at J, with 6 bases between the two ends. The CDR3 has 12 amino acids. The CDR3 sequence: CASSLNGYGYTF. CDR3 bases: TGTGCCAGCAGCTTGAACGGGTATGGCTACACCTTC.

The sample holds a few counts of this clonotype. The V gene is TRBV15, the J gene TRBJ1-4, with D perhaps TRBD1 (5 bases). Germline V lookup: CDR1 LNHNV, CDR2 YYDKDF (reference sequence). Trimming pared 1 base from V and 4 bases from J, leaving 10 bases between. The CDR3 is 15 residues long. Here the CDR3 DNA reads TGTGCCACCAGCAGAGGGGGCAGTGGTAATGAAAAACTGTTTTTT. Its protein is CATSRGGSGNEKLFF.

This clonotype has just a few counts. The chain links TRBV6-1 to TRBJ2-1, with 9 bases identical to TRBD1. Trimming at V came to 4 bases and at J to 3 bases, leaving 1 base not matched to a gene. CDR3 length equals 14 residues. CDR1 MNHNS and CDR2 SASEGT come from the germline V gene. The CDR3 DNA reads as TGTGCCAGCAGTGGGACAGGGGACTACAATGAGCAGTTCTTC. Amino acid sequence: CASSGTGDYNEQFF.

The V gene is TRBV7-3, the J gene TRBJ2-1, with unresolved D. The germline CDR1 and CDR2 sequences are SGHTA and FQGTGA. The CDR3 contains 12 residues. Deletions cut 0 bases from V and 7 bases from J, with 4 bases between. DNA of the CDR3: TGTGCCAGCAGCTTAACTAGTAATGAGCAGTTCTTC. Protein: CASSLTSNEQFF.

Remarks on this clonotype: A much larger clone lies a single base off, so this may be a read error. The J gene is TRBJ1-1, the V gene TRBV7-9, with a tentative D call TRBD1 (5 bases). In germline, CDR1 is SEHNR, CDR2 FQNEAQ (reference sequence). There are 13 residues in the CDR3. V lost 9 bases, J lost 5 bases, and 16 bases lay in between. The CDR3 loop reads CASKGTPRTEAFF. Written as DNA, the CDR3 is TGTGCCAGTAAGGGGACTCCGAGAACTGAAGCTTTCTTT.

Concerning this clonotype: A read error may produce the germline difference seen at one junction end. The chain recombines TRBV4-1 with TRBJ2-1, with D uncertain. The CDR3 runs 13 residues. Germline lookup yields CDR1 MGHRA and CDR2 YSYEKL. This CDR3 is CASSQDLGDSPHF. The CDR3 bases are TGCGCCAGCAGCCAAGATCTGGGTGACTCTCCCCACTTC.

This clonotype was observed many times. This chain connects TRBV7-2 to TRBJ2-7; the D is unclear. Trimming removed 1 base at V and 3 bases at J, with 7 bases between. This CDR3 has 13 residues. CDR1 is SGHTA, CDR2 FQGNSA, per germline. CDR3 nucleotides: TGTGCCAGCAGCTTAGATCTCCGCTACGAGCAGTACTTC. This sequence encodes CASSLDLRYEQYF.

The chain links TRBV15 to TRBJ1-1, with D tentatively TRBD1 (5 bases). V lost 5 bases to trimming and J lost 1 base, with 17 bases between them. CDR1 LNHNV and CDR2 YYDKDF come from the germline V gene (reference sequence). CDR3 length: 16 amino acids. The CDR3 is CATSGGTGTENTEAFF. In nucleotides, the CDR3 is TGTGCCACCAGCGGTGGTACCGGGACGGAGAACACTGAAGCTTTCTTT.